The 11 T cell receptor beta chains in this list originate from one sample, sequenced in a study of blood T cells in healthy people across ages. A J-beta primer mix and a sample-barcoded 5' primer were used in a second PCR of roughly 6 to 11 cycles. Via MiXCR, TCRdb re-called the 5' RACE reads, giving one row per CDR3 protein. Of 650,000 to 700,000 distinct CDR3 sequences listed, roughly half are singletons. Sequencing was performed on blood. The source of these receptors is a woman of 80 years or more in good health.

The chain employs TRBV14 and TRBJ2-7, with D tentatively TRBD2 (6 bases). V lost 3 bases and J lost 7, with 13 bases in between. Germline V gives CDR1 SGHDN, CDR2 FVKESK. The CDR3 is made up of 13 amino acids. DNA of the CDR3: TGTGCCAGCAGCCAGCTGCCCGCGGGGGAGCAGTACTTC. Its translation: CASSQLPAGEQYF.

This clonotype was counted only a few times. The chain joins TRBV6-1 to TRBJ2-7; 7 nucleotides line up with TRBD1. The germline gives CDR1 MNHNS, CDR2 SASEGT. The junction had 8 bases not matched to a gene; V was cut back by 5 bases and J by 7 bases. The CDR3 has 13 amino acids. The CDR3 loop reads CASSLPGGWEQYF. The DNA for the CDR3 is TGTGCCAGCAGTTTACCAGGGGGATGGGAGCAGTACTTC.

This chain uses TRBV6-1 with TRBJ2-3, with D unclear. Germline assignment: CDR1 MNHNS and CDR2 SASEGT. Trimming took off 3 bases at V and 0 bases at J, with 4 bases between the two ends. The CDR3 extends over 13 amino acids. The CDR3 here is CASSDLSTDTQYF. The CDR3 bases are TGTGCCAGCAGTGACCTGAGCACAGATACGCAGTATTTT.

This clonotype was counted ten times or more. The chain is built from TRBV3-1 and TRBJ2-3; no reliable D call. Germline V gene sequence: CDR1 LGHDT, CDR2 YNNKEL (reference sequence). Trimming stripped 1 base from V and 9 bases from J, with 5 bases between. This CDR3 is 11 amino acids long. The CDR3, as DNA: TGTGCCAGCAGCCAAGCAGGAACGCAGTATTTT. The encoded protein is CASSQAGTQYF.

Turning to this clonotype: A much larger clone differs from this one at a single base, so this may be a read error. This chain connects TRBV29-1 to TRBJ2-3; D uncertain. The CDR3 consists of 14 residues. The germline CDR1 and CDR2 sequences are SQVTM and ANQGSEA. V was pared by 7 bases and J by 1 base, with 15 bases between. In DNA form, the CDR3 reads TGCAGCGCGTCGAGAGGATTCGGCACAGATACGCAGTATTTT. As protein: CSASRGFGTDTQYF.

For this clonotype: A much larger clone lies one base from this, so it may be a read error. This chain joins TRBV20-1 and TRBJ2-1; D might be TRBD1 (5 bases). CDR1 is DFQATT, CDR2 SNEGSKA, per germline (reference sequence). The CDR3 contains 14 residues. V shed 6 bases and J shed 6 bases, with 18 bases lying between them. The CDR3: CSAPGAGKTNEQFF. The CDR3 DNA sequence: TGCAGTGCACCTGGGGCAGGGAAGACCAATGAGCAGTTCTTC.

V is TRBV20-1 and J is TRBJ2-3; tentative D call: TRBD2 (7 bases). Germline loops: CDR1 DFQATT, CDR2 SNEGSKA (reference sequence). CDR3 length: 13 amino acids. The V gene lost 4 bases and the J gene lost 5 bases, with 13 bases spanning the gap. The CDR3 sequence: CSATGGSRDTQYF. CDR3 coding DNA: TGCAGTGCTACGGGGGGCTCAAGAGATACGCAGTATTTT.

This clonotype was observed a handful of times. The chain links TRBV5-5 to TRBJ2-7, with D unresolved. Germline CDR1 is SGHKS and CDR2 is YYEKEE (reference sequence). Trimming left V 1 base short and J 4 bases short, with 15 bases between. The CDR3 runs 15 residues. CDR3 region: CASSLWVSSVYEQYF. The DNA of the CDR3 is TGTGCCAGCAGCTTGTGGGTCTCGAGCGTTTACGAGCAGTACTTC.

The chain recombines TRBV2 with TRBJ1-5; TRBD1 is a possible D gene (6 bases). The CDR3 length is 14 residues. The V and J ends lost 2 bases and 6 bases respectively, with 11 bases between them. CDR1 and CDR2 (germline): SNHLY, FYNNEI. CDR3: CASSESGGGQPQHF. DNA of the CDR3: TGTGCCAGCAGTGAATCTGGGGGCGGTCAGCCCCAGCATTTT.

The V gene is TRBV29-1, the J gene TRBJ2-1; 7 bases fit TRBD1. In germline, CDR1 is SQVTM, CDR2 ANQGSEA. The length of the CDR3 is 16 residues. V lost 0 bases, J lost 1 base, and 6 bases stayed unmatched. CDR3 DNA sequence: TGCAGCGTTGAAGACGTTGCCAGGGGGTCCTACAATGAGCAGTTCTTC. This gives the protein CSVEDVARGSYNEQFF.

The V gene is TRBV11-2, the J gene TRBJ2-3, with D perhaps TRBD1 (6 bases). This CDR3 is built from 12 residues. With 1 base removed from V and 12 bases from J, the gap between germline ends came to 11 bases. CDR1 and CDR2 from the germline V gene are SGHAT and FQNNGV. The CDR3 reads CASSLATGKQYF. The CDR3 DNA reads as TGTGCCAGCAGCTTAGCAACAGGGAAACAGTATTTT.